Listed below are T cell receptor beta chains from one sample, sequenced in a study of T-cell memory formation after mild COVID-19. TCRdb re-derived calls from the 5' RACE reads in MiXCR, one entry per CDR3 protein. Of about 350,000 distinct CDR3 sequences in the sample, approximately 13% were seen once. Source material: PBMCs or a T cell subset sorted from them (not recorded which). Receptors were obtained from a man younger than 30 who had mild COVID-19 (a few samples of this study predate the infection). Cell type and time point are not known. Each CDR3 is given with its conserved first and last residue. A D gene is named only where the DNA matches it firmly. Rows give clone size only sometimes, using once, few, many, or a class for an expanded clone.

V gene	clone size	J gene	D gene	CDR3 DNA	CDR3 protein
TRBV7-8	.	TRBJ2-1	.	TGTGCCAGCAGGAGGGTCCATGAGCAGTTCTTC	CASRRVHEQFF
TRBV10-3	.	TRBJ2-1	.	TGTGCCATCAGTGAGTCCCCCAACAATGAGCAGTTCTTC	CAISESPNNEQFF
TRBV7-2	.	TRBJ2-3	.	TGTGCCAGCAGCTTATTTAGGGGGCGGGGGACCAGCACAGATACGCAGTATTTT	CASSLFRGRGTSTDTQYF
TRBV19	few	TRBJ2-7	.	TGTGCCAGTAGCCGTAGGGCGGGCAGCGACGAGCAGTACTTC	CASSRRAGSDEQYF
TRBV7-9	few	TRBJ2-5	TRBD1	TGTGCCAGCGGGACAGGGGTCACCCAAGAGACCCAGTACTTC	CASGTGVTQETQYF
TRBV2	.	TRBJ2-1	TRBD2	TGTGCCAGCAGTACGGGGGGGGACCAGTTCTTC	CASSTGGDQFF
TRBV7-8	.	TRBJ2-1	.	TGTGCCAGCAGCTTAGAGCGCCGGGACACGAATGAGCAGTTCTTC	CASSLERRDTNEQFF
TRBV19	.	TRBJ1-1	TRBD1	TGTGCCAGTATCCCGACAGGGCCGGGGCCTGAAGCTTTCTTT	CASIPTGPGPEAFF
TRBV4-1	.	TRBJ2-1	.	TGCGCCAGCAGCCAAGGTCGAAGGGGCGAACCCTACAATGAGCAGTTCTTC	CASSQGRRGEPYNEQFF
TRBV18	few	TRBJ2-3	.	TGTGCCAGCTCGCCCAGGGAAGATACGCAGTATTTT	CASSPREDTQYF
TRBV7-9	few	TRBJ2-3	.	TGTGCCAGCAGCTCGACCCGCATGACCGCCTCGGGTGAAGATACGCAGTATTTT	CASSSTRMTASGEDTQYF
TRBV7-9	few	TRBJ1-2	.	TGTGCCAGCAGCTTAGCCAGGGCCGACTATGGCTACACCTTC	CASSLARADYGYTF
TRBV12-3/TRBV12-4	.	TRBJ1-2	.	TGTGCCAGCAGTCTTGGTGGCTACACCTTC	CASSLGGYTF
TRBV4-3	.	TRBJ2-2	.	TGCGCCAGCAGCCAAGTGCTTCGGGGGGCCGGGTACGGGGAGCTGTTTTTT	CASSQVLRGAGYGELFF
TRBV7-9	.	TRBJ1-2	.	TGTGCCAGCAGCCTACGCGAGGGCCCCTATGGCTACACCTTC	CASSLREGPYGYTF
TRBV6-5	.	TRBJ2-5	.	TGTGCCAGCAGTTACTCGATCAGGGAGCGAGAGACCCAGTACTTC	CASSYSIRERETQYF
TRBV10-3	.	TRBJ1-5	.	TGTGCCATCAGTGAGTCGCTGGCCGGAAATCAGCCCCAGCATTTT	CAISESLAGNQPQHF
TRBV7-9	few	TRBJ1-1	.	TGTGCCAGCAGCTTACCGAGTGGACACCAAGAAACTGAAGCTTTCTTT	CASSLPSGHQETEAFF
TRBV20-1	few	TRBJ2-3	TRBD2	TGCAGTGCTGAGTGGACTAGCGGGGGCCCCGGGGATACGCAGTATTTT	CSAEWTSGGPGDTQYF
TRBV7-2	few	TRBJ1-5	.	TGTGCCAGCAGCTTAGATTGGGGCCAGCCCCAGCATTTT	CASSLDWGQPQHF
TRBV5-4	.	TRBJ2-2	TRBD1	TGTGCCAGCAGCCTGCAGGGGGCCGGGGAGCTGTTTTTT	CASSLQGAGELFF
TRBV9	.	TRBJ2-1	TRBD1	TGTGCCAGCAGCGTCCGACAGGGGGGAAATGAGCAGTTCTTC	CASSVRQGGNEQFF
TRBV4-2	.	TRBJ2-1	.	TGTGCCAGCAGCCAAGTCGTTCTGGAAACCTCCTACAATGAGCAGTTCTTC	CASSQVVLETSYNEQFF
TRBV2	.	TRBJ2-3	TRBD2	TGTGCCAGCAGTGTCGGAAGCGGGGGAAGCACAGATACGCAGTATTTT	CASSVGSGGSTDTQYF
TRBV7-9	.	TRBJ1-4	TRBD1	TGTGCCAGCAGCTGGGGGGACAGCTATAATGAAAAACTGTTTTTT	CASSWGDSYNEKLFF
TRBV7-9	.	TRBJ1-2	.	TGTGCCAGCAGCTTGGGGAACTTGAATCCGCGCGCTGGCTACACCTTC	CASSLGNLNPRAGYTF
TRBV12-3/TRBV12-4	few	TRBJ1-2	.	TGTGCCAGCAGTTTCGGCGGGAATGCCTACACCTTC	CASSFGGNAYTF
TRBV7-3	.	TRBJ2-1	.	TGTGCCAGCGGACAGCCCCTTATGCGCGCCAATGAGCAGTTCTTC	CASGQPLMRANEQFF
TRBV29-1	.	TRBJ2-7	.	TGCAGCGTTGAAGATGGAGGGAGCGCAGCAGACTACGAGCAGTACTTC	CSVEDGGSAADYEQYF
TRBV28	.	TRBJ2-5	.	TGTGCCAGCAGTTTTCCGGAACAAGAGACCCAGTACTTC	CASSFPEQETQYF
TRBV11-2	many	TRBJ2-1	TRBD2	TGTGCCAGCAGCGACAGCGGGGGGGCCCATGAGCAGTTCTTC	CASSDSGGAHEQFF
TRBV7-3	.	TRBJ2-3	TRBD2	TGTGCCAGCAGCCGTAGCGGGGGGGCCCAAGATACGCAGTATTTT	CASSRSGGAQDTQYF
TRBV6-2/TRBV6-3	many	TRBJ1-2	TRBD1	TGTGCCAGCAGTCGAGGGACAGGGACCTATGGCTACACCTTC	CASSRGTGTYGYTF
TRBV6-1	few	TRBJ2-2	TRBD2	TGTGCCAGCAGGGGGGAGGGGACCGGGGAGCTGTTTTTT	CASRGEGTGELFF
TRBV4-3	few	TRBJ2-3	TRBD2	TGCGCCAGCAGCCAAGGCGGGGGGGCGGATACGCAGTATTTT	CASSQGGGADTQYF
TRBV28	few	TRBJ1-1	.	TGTGCCAGCAGAACACGAAACACTGAAGCTTTCTTT	CASRTRNTEAFF
TRBV4-3	.	TRBJ1-6	TRBD1	TGCGCCAGCAGCCACCGCCGGACAGGGAGCGGACCCCTCCACTTT	CASSHRRTGSGPLHF
TRBV2	few	TRBJ1-1	TRBD1	TGTGCCACCCGTGACAGGGACGGGGGGACTGAAGCTTTCTTT	CATRDRDGGTEAFF
TRBV6-6	.	TRBJ1-2	.	TGTGCCAGCAGTCCCTCGGGGGGGGGGTCTGGCTACACCTTC	CASSPSGGGSGYTF
TRBV4-1	.	TRBJ2-3	TRBD2	TGCGCCAGCAAGGGTCTAGCGGGGGGGAATACGCAGTATTTT	CASKGLAGGNTQYF
TRBV24-1	few	TRBJ2-5	.	TGTGCCACCAGTCTCGGGACATGGGGCCAAGAGACCCAGTACTTC	CATSLGTWGQETQYF
TRBV18	.	TRBJ1-5	.	TGTGCCAGCTCCGCTACGGACGGCAAGGAGCCCCAGCATTTT	CASSATDGKEPQHF
TRBV23-1	few	TRBJ2-4	.	TGCGCCAGCACAAAAGCCAAAAACATTCAGTACTTC	CASTKAKNIQYF
TRBV6-6	few	TRBJ1-2	.	TGTGCCAGCAGAATCGGCGCCTCTAACTATGGCTACACCTTC	CASRIGASNYGYTF
TRBV5-6	few	TRBJ2-5	.	TGTGCCAGCAGCTTAAGGCGGGGAACCCAAGAGACCCAGTACTTC	CASSLRRGTQETQYF
TRBV6-5	few	TRBJ1-4	.	TGTGCCAGCAGTTACTCCGGAGATGAAAAACTGTTTTTT	CASSYSGDEKLFF